This T cell receptor beta chain was recorded in a study of PD-1 blockade in classical Hodgkin lymphoma. With regard to this clone: The antigen is undetermined.

CDR1 and CDR2 from the germline V gene are MDHEN and SYDVKM. Trimming cost V 8 bases and J 0 bases; bases outside gene matches: 9. CDR3 size: 16 residues. Data came from immunoSEQ multiplex PCR; TCRdb stores just in-frame clones and leaves some out. The repertoire includes around 17,000 clones, 60% to 85% of them detected once, and around 1.9% sits in the top ten. Time point reported: cycle 4 day 1 (C4D1), after five to seven weeks of nivolumab. Each patient experienced a relapse that followed autologous stem cell transplantation, and brentuximab vedotin exposure varied. CD4+ T cells were purified from thawed PBMCs by negative selection. General study findings and limits: No one has yet defined what causes the repertoire differences, which may be disease activity or prior therapy. According to reports, newly diagnosed patients had lower baseline TCR diversity than healthy donors, and relapsed/refractory patients had lower baseline TCR diversity still.

J is TRBJ1-5 and V is TRBV28; the match to TRBD1 covers 8 bases. Sequenced material: CD4+ T cells from blood, taken before the fourth cycle of nivolumab. The sequence was obtained from a human donor with classical Hodgkin lymphoma. DNA for the CDR3: TGTGCCAGCTCTTACCAAACAGGGGGTAGCAATCAGCCCCAGCATTTT. It is translated as CASSYQTGGSNQPQHF.